Each of the 12 T cell receptor beta chains below was sequenced from the same sample in a study of blood T cell repertoires in COVID-19 (dated by TCRdb to about 2020). Libraries were constructed by the immunoSEQ multiplex PCR assay. TCRdb carries this immuneACCESS record with in-frame sequences only. Its versions omit some clonotypes, under half of them owing to an unresolved V gene in the studies checked, with the rest unexplained. Present in this sample are more than 95,000 clones, roughly nine tenths of which were seen just once. The top ten constitute approximately 7.2% of the sample. The sequenced sample was peripheral blood. The receptors were sampled from a man aged 70 or older who had recovered from COVID-19.

The chain joins TRBV7-6 to TRBJ2-2; 7 bases map to TRBD2. The CDR3 has 16 residues. Germline V lookup: CDR1 SGHVS, CDR2 FNYEAQ. The junction had 6 bases not matched to a gene; V was cut back by 1 base and J by 4 bases. As DNA, the CDR3 is TGTGCCAGCAGCTTAGAGGGCGGGAGCTCCACCGGGGAGCTGTTTTTT. It specifies CASSLEGGSSTGELFF.

This chain joins TRBV5-5 and TRBJ2-5, with TRBD2 matching over 13 bases. The CDR3 spans 16 residues. CDR1 SGHKS and CDR2 YYEKEE come from the germline V gene (reference sequence). Losses at the gene ends were 4 bases for V and 1 base for J; bases not matched to a gene: 4. The CDR3 is CASSKGLAGSQETQYF. The CDR3 coding sequence is TGTGCCAGCAGCAAGGGACTAGCGGGGAGCCAAGAGACCCAGTACTTC.

The chain is built from TRBV10-1 and TRBJ2-1; 10 bases line up with TRBD1. CDR1 WNHNN and CDR2 SYGVQD come from the germline V gene (reference sequence). The CDR3 is 14 residues long. Trimming removed 6 bases from V and 7 bases from J; junction bases left unmatched: 6. The CDR3 DNA is TGCGCCAGCAGCCCCTGGGACAGGGGTAATGAGCAGTTCTTC. Protein product: CASSPWDRGNEQFF.

This chain links TRBV12-1 with TRBJ2-5; TRBD2, the table's D call, lacks a check against the DNA. TRBV12-1 is termed a pseudogene. The CDR3 has 15 residues. The DNA of the CDR3 is TGTGCCAGCAGCTTTGATTACCGGAGTCTAGAGACCCAGTACTTC. Translating it yields CASSFDYRSLETQYF.

V is TRBV9 and J is TRBJ2-1, with a possible D match to TRBD2 (5 bases). V dropped 4 bases and J dropped 9 bases, with 26 bases sitting between them. The CDR3 runs to 17 residues. Germline V gene lookup returns CDR1 SGDLS and CDR2 YYNGEE. DNA of the CDR3: TGTGCCAGCAGCCCCGAAGATGGAATTGGGAGACGTGGTGAGCAGTTCTTC. Translated, it gives CASSPEDGIGRRGEQFF.

This clone showed up just a few times. The V gene is TRBV18, the J gene TRBJ2-7; the D gene is possibly TRBD1 (6 bases). In germline, CDR1 is KGHSH, CDR2 LQKENI. Between the trimmed V and J ends, which lost 6 bases and 2 bases, there was a span of 14 bases. The CDR3 covers 14 residues. CDR3: CASSPGQKTYEQYF. As DNA, the CDR3 is TGTGCCAGCTCGCCCGGACAGAAGACCTACGAGCAGTACTTC.

The chain has TRBV4-1 and TRBJ2-5; 8 nucleotides align to TRBD2. This CDR3 has 17 amino acids. Trimming cost V 1 base and J 0 bases; bases outside gene matches: 7. Germline V gene data show CDR1 as MGHRA and CDR2 as YSYEKL. This CDR3 reads CASSQGGSGEYQETQYF. DNA for the CDR3: TGCGCCAGCAGCCAAGGGGGTAGCGGGGAGTACCAAGAGACCCAGTACTTC.

This chain joins TRBV7-9 and TRBJ2-5, with 9 positions matching TRBD1. The CDR3 consists of 14 residues. CDR1 SEHNR and CDR2 FQNEAQ come from the germline V gene (reference sequence). The V and J ends lost 5 bases and 6 bases, in that order; junction bases with no gene match: 7. CDR3 in amino acids: CASSPRDREQTQYF. The CDR3 nucleotides read TGTGCCAGCAGCCCTAGGGACAGGGAACAGACCCAGTACTTC.

The chain links TRBV28 to TRBJ1-2; tentatively, D is TRBD1 (5 bases). Germline V gene data show CDR1 as MDHEN and CDR2 as SYDVKM. Trimming took 3 bases from V and 4 from J, leaving 12 bases between them. CDR3 length: 14 residues. The CDR3 protein is CASSFAGGVYGYTF. The CDR3 nucleotides are TGTGCCAGCAGTTTCGCAGGAGGGGTCTATGGCTACACCTTC.

The genes are TRBV2 and TRBJ1-2; TRBD1 matches 8 bases. The ends lost 7 bases at V and 10 bases at J; junction bases unmatched: 5. Germline values: CDR1 SNHLY, CDR2 FYNNEI. CDR3 length: 11 amino acids. The CDR3: CASTIQGVYTF. The CDR3 DNA sequence: TGTGCCAGCACCATACAGGGGGTCTACACCTTC.

The rearrangement joins TRBV24-1 to TRBJ2-2; 7 nucleotides align to TRBD1. Trimming at V came to 4 bases and at J to 3 bases, leaving 4 bases not matched to a gene. CDR1 and CDR2 (germline): KGHDR, SFDVKD. The CDR3 has 15 residues. CDR3 DNA: TGTGCCACCAGTGAACGAGACAGGGACACCGGGGAGCTGTTTTTT. This gives the protein CATSERDRDTGELFF.

The chain couples TRBV25-1 to TRBJ2-1, with TRBD1 identical over 7 bases. CDR1 is MGHDK, CDR2 SYGVNS, per germline. This CDR3 has 16 amino acids. The V and J ends lost 5 bases and 0 bases, in that order; junction bases with no gene match: 7. CDR3 bases: TGTGCCAGCAGTCCCCTCAGGGGGAGCTCCTACAATGAGCAGTTCTTC. Its protein product is CASSPLRGSSYNEQFF. The variable domain in full, with the rest retrieved from reference TRBV25-1 and TRBJ2-1, is EADIYQTPRYLVIGTGKKITLECSQTMGHDKMYWYQQDPGMELHLIHYSYGVNSTEKGDLSSESTVSRIRTEHFPLTLESARPSHTSQYLCASSPLRGSSYNEQFFGPGTRLTVL.